The 24 T cell receptor beta chains given below trace back to one sample, sequenced in a study of cytomegalovirus exposure and HLA in healthy donors. PCR primers comprised 60 Vbeta and 13 Jbeta primers. Profiling relied on immunoSEQ multiplex PCR, and the TCRdb table lists in-frame clones only, not all of them. The sample carries some 71,000 clones, roughly three quarters recorded once. Sequencing used PBMCs. The receptor source for this set is a man between 18 and 29 years old in good health and CMV-seronegative.

This chain connects TRBV7-9 to TRBJ2-1; 10 nucleotides agree with TRBD1. Looked up from germline, CDR1 is SEHNR and CDR2 is FQNEAQ (reference sequence). This CDR3 has 13 amino acids. V was pared by 8 bases and J by 6 bases, with 4 bases of the junction left unmatched. The CDR3 nucleotides read TGTGCCAGCCGGACAGGGGGGGTCAATGAGCAGTTCTTC. Its protein is CASRTGGVNEQFF.

The V and J genes are TRBV4-2 and TRBJ2-2, with TRBD2 identical over 10 bases. V gave up 4 bases and J gave up 7 bases; unmatched junction bases: 6. The CDR3 extends over 15 amino acids. CDR1 and CDR2 (germline): LGHNA, YNFKEQ. This CDR3 is CASSLSGGNGGELFF. In DNA, the CDR3 is TGTGCCAGCAGCCTTAGCGGGGGGAATGGCGGGGAGCTGTTTTTT.

The chain links TRBV28 to TRBJ1-1, with D possibly TRBD1 on 6 matching bases. This CDR3 contains 16 residues. V shed 2 bases and J shed 4 bases, with 17 bases lying between them. The germline CDR1 and CDR2 sequences are MDHEN and SYDVKM. The DNA of the CDR3 is TGTGCCAGCAGTTTAATCCTGGGGGCAGGTCTCACTGAAGCTTTCTTT. Translated, it gives CASSLILGAGLTEAFF.

The chain employs TRBV5-5 and TRBJ2-5, with TRBD2 matching over 7 bases. Germline CDR1 is SGHKS and CDR2 is YYEKEE (reference sequence). Trimming cost V 1 base and J 2 bases; bases outside gene matches: 5. CDR3 length equals 15 residues. CDR3 in amino acids: CASSLWSGAQETQYF. CDR3 nucleotide sequence: TGTGCCAGCAGCTTGTGGAGCGGGGCTCAAGAGACCCAGTACTTC.

The rearrangement uses TRBV28 and TRBJ2-6; D is perhaps TRBD2 (5 bases). The CDR3 has 16 residues. Germline CDR1 is MDHEN and CDR2 is SYDVKM. The ends were cut back, 8 bases at V and 4 bases at J, with 18 bases in the middle. The CDR3 sequence: CASDTQRVGGANVLTF. The DNA for the CDR3 is TGTGCCAGCGATACCCAGAGGGTGGGGGGGGCCAACGTCCTGACTTTC.

This clone was seen just once. This chain connects TRBV7-8 to TRBJ1-1, with D unclear. Germline V gene sequence: CDR1 SGHVS, CDR2 FQNEAQ. V shed 1 base and J shed 8 bases, with 8 bases lying between them. This CDR3 spans 12 amino acids. This CDR3 is CASSLVWEEAFF. CDR3 in DNA: TGTGCCAGCAGCTTAGTATGGGAGGAAGCTTTCTTT.

The chain links TRBV11-2 to TRBJ2-7, with TRBD2 as a possible D gene (7 bases). This CDR3 spans 15 amino acids. The germline CDR1 and CDR2 sequences are SGHAT and FQNNGV. V was pared by 2 bases and J by 7 bases, with 18 bases between. The CDR3 bases are TGTGCCAGCAGCTTAATCGGACGGGGGGCAAATGAGCAGTACGTC. This sequence encodes CASSLIGRGANEQYV.

This rearrangement joins TRBV18 to TRBJ1-4; weak D call: TRBD1 (6 bases). Germline V gene data show CDR1 as KGHSH and CDR2 as LQKENI. The CDR3 loop spans 13 amino acids. V lost 7 bases and J 7 bases, leaving 13 bases between the germline ends. CDR3 region: CASCRTAGEKLFF. DNA for the CDR3: TGTGCCAGCTGCCGGACAGCCGGTGAAAAACTGTTTTTT.

V is TRBV4-2 and J is TRBJ2-7; 9 positions agree with TRBD2. The CDR3 spans 16 residues. Germline CDR1 and CDR2: LGHNA and YNFKEQ. V shed 1 base and J 2 bases; nucleotides not matched to a gene: 6. CDR3 sequence: CASSQGRGLAPYEQYF. The CDR3 DNA is TGTGCCAGCAGCCAAGGGCGCGGACTAGCGCCCTACGAGCAGTACTTC.

This rearrangement joins TRBV28 to TRBJ1-3; 9 bases line up with TRBD1. The CDR3 length is 15 residues. Germline V lookup: CDR1 MDHEN, CDR2 SYDVKM. J lost 1 base, V lost 5 bases, and 3 bases had no gene match. CDR3 sequence reads: CASSPGTGSGNTIYF. CDR3 in DNA: TGTGCCAGCAGTCCGGGGACAGGGTCTGGAAACACCATATATTTT.

This chain's CDR3 is CASSYSGQPYGYTF. As DNA, the CDR3 is TGTGCCAGCAGTTACTCGGGACAGCCCTATGGCTACACCTTC. J is TRBJ1-2 and V is TRBV6-5; 7 bases are shared with TRBD1. Germline V gene sequence: CDR1 MNHEY, CDR2 SVGAGI. J gave up 4 bases and V 0 bases, and 2 bases lay outside the gene matches. The CDR3 runs to 14 residues.

The chain links TRBV28 to TRBJ2-3, with 7 bases matching TRBD1. Germline-derived CDR1 and CDR2 are MDHEN and SYDVKM. The CDR3 sequence is 15 residues long. V gave up 5 bases and J gave up 6 bases; unmatched junction bases: 11. The CDR3 spells CASSQQGYRGDTQYF. In DNA form, the CDR3 reads TGTGCCAGCAGTCAACAGGGGTACCGCGGGGATACGCAGTATTTT.

In this sample, this clone turned up once. Other DNA sequences in the sample encode the same CDR3. The gene calls are TRBV7-9 and TRBJ2-7; 7 positions match TRBD1. V was pared by 5 bases and J by 6 bases, with 7 bases of the junction left unmatched. From germline, CDR1 is SEHNR and CDR2 FQNEAQ (reference sequence). The CDR3 is 13 residues long. As DNA, the CDR3 is TGTGCCAGCAGCCTAGATGGACAGGTCGAGCAGTACGTC. Translation gives CASSLDGQVEQYV.

CDR3 amino acids: CASSDQMNTEAFF. In nucleotides, the CDR3 is TGTGCCAGCAGCGATCAGATGAACACTGAAGCTTTCTTT. The chain is built from TRBV6-1 and TRBJ1-1, with D hard to call. V was trimmed by 6 bases and J by 0 bases, leaving 8 bases between them. From germline, CDR1 is MNHNS and CDR2 SASEGT. The CDR3 length is 13 residues.

The chain has TRBV6-1 and TRBJ2-3, with 7 nucleotides matching TRBD1. This CDR3 region has 12 residues. Germline values: CDR1 MNHNS, CDR2 SASEGT. The V and J ends lost 6 bases and 5 bases, in that order; junction bases with no gene match: 2. CDR3 sequence (DNA): TGTGCCAGCAGGGGACAGCTAGATACGCAGTATTTT. It is translated as CASRGQLDTQYF.

CDR3 sequence reads: CASSFGGGLQETQYF. The CDR3 DNA is TGTGCCAGCAGCTTCGGCGGGGGCCTCCAAGAGACCCAGTACTTC. This chain connects TRBV5-4 to TRBJ2-5; maybe TRBD2 (7 bases). V was pared by 2 bases and J by 1 base, with 12 bases between. The CDR3 covers 15 residues. The germline V gene encodes CDR1 SGHNT and CDR2 YYREEE (reference sequence).

The chain is built from TRBV4-2 and TRBJ2-1, with TRBD1 as a possible D gene (5 bases). Trimming shortened V by 4 bases and J by 1 base, and 17 bases separated the two germline ends. This CDR3 contains 17 residues. Germline CDR1 and CDR2: LGHNA and YNFKEQ. CDR3: CASSPLSQGPSYNEQFF. For the CDR3, the DNA is TGTGCCAGCAGCCCCCTAAGCCAGGGCCCATCCTACAATGAGCAGTTCTTC.

The rearrangement joins TRBV10-3 to TRBJ2-1; possible D gene TRBD1, 6 bases. CDR1 and CDR2 (germline): ENHRY, SYGVKD. The length of the CDR3 is 15 residues. Deletions cut 8 bases from V and 3 bases from J, with 17 bases between. This chain's CDR3 is CAISERDINYNEQFF. CDR3 bases: TGTGCCATCTCGGAGAGGGACATTAACTACAATGAGCAGTTCTTC.

This chain connects TRBV5-1 to TRBJ2-1, with TRBD2 matching over 10 bases. CDR1 is SGHRS and CDR2 is YFSETQ in the germline V gene. The CDR3 has 19 amino acids. J was trimmed by 3 bases and V by 5 bases; bases with no gene match: 17. The CDR3 DNA reads as TGCGCCAGCAGGCGTGGAGGGCTAGCGGGGGCGTCGGTCTACAATGAGCAGTTCTTC. Translated, it gives CASRRGGLAGASVYNEQFF. Full variable domain (missing parts from reference TRBV5-1 and TRBJ2-1): KAGVTQTPRYLIKTRGQQVTLSCSPISGHRSVSWYQQTPGQGLQFLFEYFSETQRNKGNFPGRFSGRQFSNSRSEMNVSTLELGDSALYLCASRRGGLAGASVYNEQFFGPGTRLTVL.

The CDR3 reads CASSFGTGTRVHEQYF. The CDR3 DNA sequence: TGTGCCAGCAGCTTCGGGACCGGGACTAGAGTCCACGAGCAGTACTTC. The V call is TRBV5-4, the J call TRBJ2-7; TRBD2 matches at 8 bases. The CDR3 is made up of 16 amino acids. V lost 2 bases to trimming and J lost 5 bases; unmatched junction nucleotides: 12. The V gene's germline CDR1 is SGHNT and CDR2 YYREEE (reference sequence).

This sequence joins TRBV10-1 and TRBJ2-2, with D uncertain. The CDR3 sequence is 13 residues long. V lost 7 bases to trimming and J lost 4 bases, with 10 bases between them. Germline V CDR1 and CDR2: WNHNN, SYGVQD (reference sequence). The DNA of the CDR3 is TGCGCCAGCAATCCAACGGGCACCGGGGAGCTGTTTTTT. Translated: CASNPTGTGELFF.

The chain employs TRBV11-2 and TRBJ2-7; 11 bases are shared with TRBD2. CDR3 length: 16 residues. V shed 0 bases and J 5 bases; nucleotides not matched to a gene: 6. The V gene's germline CDR1 is SGHAT and CDR2 FQNNGV. CDR3 sequence (DNA): TGTGCCAGCAGCTTAGATTTCTCTAGCGGGGGGCACGAGCAGTACGTC. Its protein product is CASSLDFSSGGHEQYV.

The chain couples TRBV5-4 to TRBJ2-7, with D perhaps matching TRBD1 (6 bases). Germline values: CDR1 SGHNT, CDR2 YYREEE (reference sequence). Trimming shortened V by 2 bases and J by 0 bases, and 12 bases separated the two germline ends. This CDR3 comprises 15 residues. In nucleotides, the CDR3 is TGTGCCAGCAGCTTCCCGGACAGCGTCTCCTACGAGCAGTACTTC. Translated, it gives CASSFPDSVSYEQYF.

The rearrangement links TRBV7-9 to TRBJ1-1, with TRBD1 as a possible D gene (6 bases). The V end lost 3 bases, the J end lost 3 bases, and 14 bases lay between the germline ends. The CDR3 is 15 residues long. Germline V gives CDR1 SEHNR, CDR2 FQNEAQ (reference sequence). The CDR3 is CASSLISGVDTEAFF. The CDR3 region has the DNA TGTGCCAGCAGCTTGATCTCAGGGGTCGACACTGAAGCTTTCTTT.